This paragraph reports one TCR beta chain. The data stem from a study of early stage breast cancer tumors. The CDR3 totals 15 residues. Trimming removed 4 bases at V and 0 bases at J, with 12 bases between. Germline CDR1 and CDR2: SGHTA and FQGNSA. TCRdb's table, derived via immunoSEQ multiplex PCR, lists solely in-frame clones and lacks some. The top ten hold 3% to 4% of the sample, which has tens of thousands of clones, 78% seen once. The sequencing input was blood. The clonotype was recovered from a person in their 40s with breast cancer. The chain is built from TRBV7-2 and TRBJ1-2; weak D call: TRBD1 (6 bases). CDR3 residues: CASSSYRVSNYGYTF. The CDR3 DNA is TGTGCCAGCAGCTCGTACAGGGTTTCTAACTATGGCTACACCTTC.